This TCR beta chain stems from a study of cytomegalovirus exposure and HLA in healthy donors. V was shortened by 6 bases and J by 4 bases, with 18 bases between the two germline ends. The germline CDR1 and CDR2 sequences are MDHEN and SYDVKM. The CDR3 runs 16 residues. The PCR made use of 60 Vbeta and 13 Jbeta primers. Sequenced by immunoSEQ multiplex PCR; TCRdb stores in-frame clones only, minus some. The repertoire holds some 87,000 clones, with more than 60% as singletons. This sequence was found in a man in his late teens or twenties in good health and CMV-seropositive. The chain has TRBV28 and TRBJ1-4; TRBD1 is a possible D gene (6 bases). The sequencing sample was made of PBMCs. In nucleotides, the CDR3 is TGTGCCAGCAGGGGTCCGCCGGGACACAATAATGAAAAACTGTTTTTT. It encodes CASRGPPGHNNEKLFF.